A selection of T cell receptor beta chains follows, all from one sample in a study of T cells in Graves' hyperthyroidism and ophthalmopathy. TCRdb redid the calling of the multiplex PCR reads with MiXCR, one entry per CDR3 protein. The sample holds some 440,000 distinct CDR3 sequences, less than 20% seen once. Material: blood. All receptors derive from a woman aged 18-30 years with Graves' hyperthyroidism. Each CDR3 is given with its conserved first and last residue. The order of the fields is D gene, J gene, V gene, clone size, CDR3 protein, CDR3 DNA. D genes are given only for firm matches. The listing skips clone size in some rows; elsewhere it reads once, few, many or a size class.

TRBD2	TRBJ2-1	TRBV27	many	CASSLLSGRSYNEQFF	TGTGCCAGCAGTTTACTTAGCGGGAGATCCTACAATGAGCAGTTCTTC
TRBD1	TRBJ1-5	TRBV18	many	CASSSTGIGGGKQPQHF	TGTGCCAGCTCATCGACAGGGATAGGGGGAGGTAAACAGCCCCAGCATTTT
TRBD2	TRBJ2-7	TRBV20-1	many	CSASPGRARYEQYF	TGCAGTGCTAGTCCCGGGAGGGCCAGGTACGAGCAGTACTTC
-	TRBJ2-3	TRBV5-1	many	CASSLFPGTTPDTQYF	TGCGCCAGCAGCTTGTTCCCGGGTACAACTCCAGATACGCAGTATTTT
-	TRBJ2-2	TRBV2	many	CASSLEPPFGVNTGELFF	TGTGCCAGCAGTTTGGAACCTCCCTTCGGGGTGAACACCGGGGAGCTGTTTTTT
-	TRBJ1-2	TRBV7-6	-	CASSLEGQPYGYTF	TGTGCCAGCAGCTTAGAAGGACAGCCATATGGCTACACCTTC
-	TRBJ2-5	TRBV20-1	-	CSARPLGQGPLQETQYF	TGCAGTGCTAGACCCCTGGGGCAGGGGCCATTGCAAGAGACCCAGTACTTC
-	TRBJ2-1	TRBV19	-	CASSIVSSYNEQFF	TGTGCCAGTAGTATAGTGAGCTCCTACAATGAGCAGTTCTTC
-	TRBJ2-3	TRBV5-1	few	CASSRTAYTDTQYF	TGCGCCAGCTCGAGGACAGCATACACAGATACGCAGTATTTT
-	TRBJ2-2	TRBV24-1	many	CATSDSLVVSGELFF	TGTGCCACCAGTGACTCCTTGGTAGTCTCAGGGGAGCTGTTTTTT
TRBD1	TRBJ1-1	TRBV20-1	-	CSVTGGQEHPEAFF	TGCAGTGTCACAGGAGGACAGGAGCACCCTGAAGCTTTCTTT
-	TRBJ1-2	TRBV7-2	many	CASSPQRGDYGYTF	TGTGCCAGCAGCCCCCAAAGAGGGGACTATGGCTACACCTTC
-	TRBJ1-4	TRBV12-3/TRBV12-4	few	CASSLGQKLFF	TGTGCCAGCAGTTTAGGACAAAAACTGTTTTTT
-	TRBJ2-1	TRBV5-1	few	CASSFSYGSNEQFF	TGCGCCAGCAGCTTCAGTTACGGTTCCAATGAGCAGTTCTTC
-	TRBJ2-1	TRBV6-2/TRBV6-3	few	CASGPRGDIFGYNEQFF	TGTGCCAGCGGCCCGCGCGGGGACATATTTGGGTACAATGAGCAGTTCTTC
-	TRBJ1-5	TRBV24-1	many	CATSDPNGLVRNQPQHF	TGTGCCACCAGTGACCCGAATGGGTTGGTTCGCAATCAGCCCCAGCATTTT
TRBD2	TRBJ2-1	TRBV7-9	-	CASSPLGLAAEQFF	TGTGCCAGCAGCCCCTTGGGACTAGCTGCTGAGCAGTTCTTC
-	TRBJ2-7	TRBV20-1	many	CSADYEQYF	TGCAGTGCTGACTACGAGCAGTACTTC
-	TRBJ1-3	TRBV7-6	-	CASSLAAGGEDTIYF	TGTGCCAGCAGCTTAGCAGCCGGGGGCGAAGACACCATATATTTT
TRBD1	TRBJ2-1	TRBV2	many	CASSVAPGQGENEQFF	TGTGCCAGCAGTGTAGCGCCGGGACAGGGAGAAAATGAGCAGTTCTTC
TRBD2	TRBJ2-3	TRBV15	many	CATSRDLGLGLAEPDTQYF	TGTGCCACCAGCAGAGATCTCGGTCTAGGACTAGCGGAACCAGATACGCAGTATTTT
-	TRBJ2-7	TRBV7-2	few	CAVSPPGKSYEQYF	TGTGCCGTATCCCCCCCGGGGAAGTCCTACGAGCAGTACTTC
-	TRBJ2-7	TRBV5-1	many	CASSSQGGPYEQYF	TGCGCCAGCAGTTCCCAGGGGGGCCCCTACGAGCAGTACTTC
-	TRBJ2-3	TRBV4-3	many	CASSQDWLELTEEDTQYF	TGCGCCAGCAGCCAAGATTGGCTAGAACTAACTGAGGAAGATACGCAGTATTTT
-	TRBJ2-1	TRBV5-1	many	CASSLVGGTLRDRWNEQFF	TGCGCCAGCAGCTTGGTGGGGGGTACACTGCGGGACCGATGGAATGAGCAGTTCTTC
-	TRBJ2-1	TRBV7-9	few	CASSPREFKIEQFF	TGTGCCAGCAGCCCTAGGGAATTCAAAATTGAGCAGTTCTTC
TRBD1	TRBJ2-3	TRBV6-1	many	CASRPGDRARGDTQYF	TGTGCCAGCAGGCCGGGGGACAGGGCGCGGGGAGATACGCAGTATTTT
TRBD1	TRBJ1-2	TRBV12-3/TRBV12-4	many	CASSFGQGVPNYGYTF	TGTGCCAGCAGTTTCGGGCAGGGGGTCCCTAACTATGGCTACACCTTC
TRBD2	TRBJ2-7	TRBV2	many	CASTGLAVSVSGEQYF	TGTGCCAGCACGGGACTAGCAGTTTCAGTTTCGGGAGAGCAGTACTTC
-	TRBJ1-4	TRBV7-9	-	CASSSNHRGGDEKLFF	TGTGCCAGCAGCTCCAACCATCGGGGGGGCGATGAAAAACTGTTTTTT
TRBD2	TRBJ2-1	TRBV10-3	many	CAISEQLAGGWDEQFF	TGTGCCATCAGTGAGCAGCTAGCGGGAGGTTGGGATGAGCAGTTCTTC
-	TRBJ1-6	TRBV7-8	many	CASSGRGGGTYNSPLHF	TGTGCCAGCAGCGGCCGGGGAGGGGGTACCTATAATTCACCCCTCCACTTT
-	TRBJ2-1	TRBV9	few	CASSPLGSSYNEQFF	TGTGCCAGCAGCCCTCTAGGGAGCTCCTACAATGAGCAGTTCTTC